This T cell receptor (beta chain) originates from a study of blood T cell repertoires in COVID-19. Whole-study context: The United States, Italy and Spain were the sources of the acute and convalescent COVID-19 samples. Sources were T cells, B-cell-depleted T cells, or PBMCs; the material itself was cDNA or gDNA.

The germline V gene encodes CDR1 LGHDT and CDR2 YNNKEL (reference sequence). The CDR3 has 13 amino acids. Deletions cut 4 bases from V and 6 bases from J, with 7 bases between. In this sample, this clone turned up a few times. Original processing methods: Researchers report that nucleated cell counts were estimated from reference gene primer amplification. Assay used: immunoSEQ multiplex PCR; TCRdb lists only in-frame clones, some missing. V, J and clone size are those of that table, while D and trimming were read from the DNA. Of some 85,000 clones in the sample, around three quarters were seen once.

The source material was peripheral blood. The receptor comes from a woman older than 75 with acute or convalescent COVID-19. This chain joins TRBV3-1 (or the pseudogene TRBV3-2) and TRBJ1-6; D is unclear. Here the CDR3 reads CASSLDFNSPLHF. CDR3 coding DNA: TGTGCCAGCAGCCTTGACTTTAATTCACCCCTCCACTTT.